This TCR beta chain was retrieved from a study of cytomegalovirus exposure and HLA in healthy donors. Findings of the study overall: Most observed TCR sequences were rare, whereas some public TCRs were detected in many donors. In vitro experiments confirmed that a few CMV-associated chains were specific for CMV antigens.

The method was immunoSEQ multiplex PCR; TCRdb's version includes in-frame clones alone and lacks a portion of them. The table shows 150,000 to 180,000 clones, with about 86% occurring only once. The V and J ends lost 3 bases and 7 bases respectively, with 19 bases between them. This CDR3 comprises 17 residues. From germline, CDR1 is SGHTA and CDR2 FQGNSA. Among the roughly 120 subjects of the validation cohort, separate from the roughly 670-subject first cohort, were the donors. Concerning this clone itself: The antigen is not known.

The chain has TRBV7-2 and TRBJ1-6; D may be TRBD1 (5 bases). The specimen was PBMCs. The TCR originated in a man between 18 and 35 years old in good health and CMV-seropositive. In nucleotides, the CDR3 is TGTGCCAGCAGCTTCGGGGCGTCGGGGGTCTCCAATTCACCCCTCCACTTT. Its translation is CASSFGASGVSNSPLHF.